These 8 T cell receptor beta chains originate from one sample sequenced in a study of cytomegalovirus exposure and HLA in healthy donors. Produced via immunoSEQ multiplex PCR; TCRdb's table is partial and in-frame only. Found here are some 290,000 clones, roughly 90% of them singletons; the top ten hold around 0.96%. The sequencing sample was made of PBMCs. Receptor source: a man aged 25 to 40 in good health and CMV-seronegative.

V and J are TRBV18 and TRBJ2-7, with D possibly matching TRBD2 (6 bases). This CDR3 region has 15 residues. With 4 bases removed from V and 4 bases from J, the gap between germline ends came to 17 bases. Germline CDR1 KGHSH, CDR2 LQKENI. In nucleotides, the CDR3 is TGTGCCAGCTCACTCGACCTCCTGCGGGATTACGAGCAGTACTTC. Protein sequence: CASSLDLLRDYEQYF.

This chain links TRBV10-1 with TRBJ2-3, with D unclear. CDR3 size: 14 residues. V was clipped by 0 bases and J by 2 bases, with 6 bases between them. Germline-derived CDR1 and CDR2 are WNHNN and SYGVQD (reference sequence). The CDR3 sequence is CASSESSITDTQYF. CDR3 nucleotide sequence: TGCGCCAGCAGTGAGTCATCTATCACAGATACGCAGTATTTT.

In this sample, this clone turned up once. The V gene is TRBV19, the J gene TRBJ1-1; TRBD1 might be the D (5 bases). V was pared by 0 bases and J by 0 bases, with 8 bases between. The CDR3 spans 15 residues. The germline gives CDR1 LNHDA, CDR2 SQIVND (reference sequence). The CDR3 spells CASSIEGEMNTEAFF. Here the CDR3 DNA reads TGTGCCAGTAGTATAGAAGGGGAAATGAACACTGAAGCTTTCTTT.

This clone was seen once. V gene TRBV2 combines with J gene TRBJ2-7; 8 bases fit TRBD1. Trimming removed 5 bases from V and 4 bases from J; junction bases left unmatched: 7. The CDR3 runs to 14 residues. Germline values: CDR1 SNHLY, CDR2 FYNNEI. The CDR3 region has the DNA TGTGCCAGCAGTCGCCCGGGACAGGAATACGAGCAGTACTTC. It is translated as CASSRPGQEYEQYF.

The chain couples TRBV6-5 to TRBJ2-1; 7 nucleotides align to TRBD1. Germline values: CDR1 MNHEY, CDR2 SVGAGI. The CDR3 is 13 residues long. V was pared by 2 bases and J by 10 bases, with 5 bases of the junction left unmatched. The CDR3 loop is CASSYNRQGEQFF. DNA of the CDR3: TGTGCCAGCAGTTACAACCGACAGGGAGAGCAGTTCTTC.

V is TRBV9 and J is TRBJ2-5; TRBD1 is a possible D gene (6 bases). This CDR3 is 14 amino acids long. Trimming stripped 4 bases from V and 4 bases from J, with 14 bases between. Germline-derived CDR1 and CDR2 are SGDLS and YYNGEE. The CDR3, as DNA: TGTGCCAGCAGCTTCCAGGACAGCCTAGAGACCCAGTACTTC. Translation gives CASSFQDSLETQYF.

The chain carries TRBV19 and TRBJ1-1; 8 nucleotides align to TRBD1. CDR3 length: 16 amino acids. The V gene end was trimmed by 6 bases and the J gene end by 0 bases; junction bases not matched to a gene: 9. The germline CDR1 and CDR2 sequences are LNHDA and SQIVND (reference sequence). In DNA, the CDR3 is TGTGCCAGTAGGGCTGGACAGGGTCCTATGAACACTGAAGCTTTCTTT. Protein: CASRAGQGPMNTEAFF. The full variable domain, in which reference TRBV19 and TRBJ1-1 provide the parts outside the CDR3, is DGGITQSPKYLFRKEGQNVTLSCEQNLNHDAMYWYRQDPGQGLRLIYYSQIVNDFQKGDIAEGYSVSREKKESFPLTVTSAQKNPTAFYLCASRAGQGPMNTEAFFGQGTRLTVV.

The chain couples TRBV5-1 to TRBJ1-3; TRBD1 agrees at 7 bases. J gave up 0 bases and V 8 bases, and 8 bases lay outside the gene matches. The CDR3 consists of 15 residues. The germline V gene encodes CDR1 SGHRS and CDR2 YFSETQ. In DNA form, the CDR3 reads TGCGCCAGTCGAAGGACAGGCATCTCTGGAAACACCATATATTTT. Protein sequence: CASRRTGISGNTIYF.